The TCR beta chain described here comes from a study of identical twins. TCRdb reanalysed the 5' RACE reads using MiXCR and keeps one entry per CDR3 protein. In the table there are about 190,000 distinct CDR3 sequences, less than 20% of which are singletons. The germline gives CDR1 SGHAT, CDR2 FQNNGV. The V segment lost 1 base and the J segment 2 bases; nucleotides outside the gene matches: 10. The CDR3 is 18 residues long. This clonotype occurred many times. These data were also filed under a second study, of T cells expressing NK-cell markers.

The source is a woman aged 18-35 years in good health. The rearrangement uses TRBV11-2 and TRBJ2-4; TRBD1 matches 8 bases. The source material was CD8+ T cells sorted from blood. CDR3 sequence: CASSLVAGQGASKNIQYF. For the CDR3, the DNA is TGTGCCAGCAGCTTAGTTGCAGGGCAGGGGGCGTCCAAAAACATTCAGTACTTC.